Each of the 28 T cell receptor beta chains below was sequenced from the same sample in a study of STAT5B mutations in CD4+ large granular lymphocyte leukemia. Sequencing used immunoSEQ multiplex PCR; TCRdb keeps in-frame clones, though not all of them. The table has about 48,000 clones, roughly three quarters seen once. Specimen: CD4+ T cells from blood buffy coats. These receptors were obtained from a human donor in good health.

The V call is TRBV6-6, the J call TRBJ2-7, with 7 bases lining up with TRBD1. After removal of 6 bases from V and 2 bases from J, the junction contained 4 bases not matched to a gene. This CDR3 has 13 amino acids. Germline V gives CDR1 MNHNY, CDR2 SVGAGI (reference sequence). CDR3 in amino acids: CASSYDRAYEQYF. In DNA, the CDR3 is TGTGCCAGCAGCTACGACAGGGCCTACGAGCAGTACTTC.

This chain joins TRBV14 and TRBJ1-5, with no clear D. The CDR3 is 17 amino acids. The V and J ends lost 8 bases and 7 bases respectively, with 27 bases between them. Germline CDR1 SGHDN, CDR2 FVKESK. The CDR3 loop reads CASQLLTLRRRAQPQHF. The CDR3 coding sequence is TGTGCCAGCCAATTATTGACACTCCGAAGGAGGGCACAGCCCCAGCATTTT.

The chain uses TRBV6-5 and TRBJ1-6; D is undetermined. CDR1 and CDR2 (germline): MNHEY, SVGAGI. The germline V and J ends were trimmed by 0 bases and 8 bases, with 5 bases remaining between them. This CDR3 has 13 amino acids. The CDR3 protein is CASSYSKDSPLHF. Written as DNA, the CDR3 is TGTGCCAGCAGTTACTCGAAGGATTCACCCCTCCACTTT.

This clone has a single count. The chain carries TRBV5-1 and TRBJ1-1; possibly TRBD1 for D (6 bases). Per the germline V gene, CDR1 is SGHRS and CDR2 is YFSETQ. This CDR3 contains 12 residues. Trimming removed 2 bases from V and 8 bases from J, with 10 bases in between. The CDR3 loop is CASSLNRAEAFF. DNA for the CDR3: TGCGCCAGCAGCTTAAACAGGGCCGAAGCTTTCTTT. Variable domain in full (rest from reference TRBV5-1 and TRBJ1-1): KAGVTQTPRYLIKTRGQQVTLSCSPISGHRSVSWYQQTPGQGLQFLFEYFSETQRNKGNFPGRFSGRQFSNSRSEMNVSTLELGDSALYLCASSLNRAEAFFGQGTRLTVV.

The chain links TRBV5-4 to TRBJ2-3; possibly TRBD2 for D (6 bases). Germline CDR1 reads SGHNT; CDR2 reads YYREEE (reference sequence). There are 16 residues in the CDR3. V lost 5 bases and J lost 2, with 18 bases in between. CDR3 nucleotide sequence: TGTGCCAGCAGGTACGGGGGTGTAGAGAACACAGATACGCAGTATTTT. It specifies CASRYGGVENTDTQYF.

V usage is TRBV6-1 and J usage is TRBJ1-5; the D gene is possibly TRBD1 (5 bases). In germline, CDR1 is MNHNS, CDR2 SASEGT. The CDR3 is 13 residues long. The germline V and J ends were trimmed by 7 bases and 3 bases, with 10 bases remaining between them. The CDR3 loop reads CASTGTFNQPQHF. In DNA, the CDR3 is TGTGCCAGCACCGGGACGTTCAATCAGCCCCAGCATTTT.

The rearrangement joins TRBV15 to TRBJ1-4; D is undetermined. Germline values: CDR1 LNHNV, CDR2 YYDKDF (reference sequence). V shed 0 bases and J shed 0 bases, with 11 bases lying between them. The CDR3 runs 17 residues. CDR3 nucleotides: TGTGCCACCAGCAGAGACAAGGGAACGGCAACTAATGAAAAACTGTTTTTT. Amino acids: CATSRDKGTATNEKLFF.

V usage is TRBV14 and J usage is TRBJ2-7; D possibly matches TRBD1 or TRBD2 (7 bases each). The CDR3 is made up of 15 amino acids. CDR1 is SGHDN and CDR2 is FVKESK in the germline V gene. V was trimmed by 2 bases and J by 4 bases, leaving 15 bases between them. This CDR3 reads CASSQLQGGSYEQYF. As DNA, the CDR3 is TGTGCCAGCAGCCAACTCCAGGGGGGGAGTTACGAGCAGTACTTC.

The J gene is TRBJ1-2, the V gene TRBV6-5; tentative D call: TRBD1 (6 bases). Germline loops: CDR1 MNHEY, CDR2 SVGAGI. V was pared by 0 bases and J by 2 bases, with 10 bases between. This CDR3 has 15 amino acids. CDR3 sequence (DNA): TGTGCCAGCAGTTACTCCGGGACAACAAACTATGGCTACACCTTC. Translation: CASSYSGTTNYGYTF.

A single count supports this clone. This sequence joins TRBV4-2 and TRBJ2-3; 7 bases agree with TRBD2. The CDR3 runs to 17 residues. The germline V gene has CDR1 LGHNA and CDR2 YNFKEQ. The ends lost 1 base at V and 0 bases at J; junction bases unmatched: 7. The CDR3 protein is CASSQGAGVTSTDTQYF. In nucleotides, the CDR3 is TGTGCCAGCAGCCAAGGGGCGGGGGTCACTAGCACAGATACGCAGTATTTT.

The gene calls are TRBV28 and TRBJ1-1; D might be TRBD1 (6 bases). The V end was cut by 5 bases, the J end by 4 bases, with 17 bases between. This CDR3 is 15 amino acids long. Germline V gene data show CDR1 as MDHEN and CDR2 as SYDVKM. The CDR3 spells CASSTASGAGTEAFF. CDR3 sequence (DNA): TGTGCCAGCAGTACCGCTTCGGGGGCCGGCACTGAAGCTTTCTTT.

The gene calls are TRBV10-3 and TRBJ1-1; D is unresolved. From germline, CDR1 is ENHRY and CDR2 SYGVKD. The CDR3 is 13 amino acids. Trimming pared 7 bases from V and 7 bases from J, leaving 16 bases between. CDR3 nucleotide sequence: TGTGCCATCAACGCGAATAAATTCGGTGAAGCTTTCTTT. Its protein product is CAINANKFGEAFF.

The chain is built from TRBV2 and TRBJ1-2; no clear D. The germline V and J ends were trimmed by 5 bases and 0 bases, with 7 bases remaining between them. Germline-derived CDR1 and CDR2 are SNHLY and FYNNEI. The CDR3 contains 13 residues. CDR3 loop: CASSISANYGYTF. For the CDR3, the DNA is TGTGCCAGCAGTATCTCGGCTAACTATGGCTACACCTTC.

This sequence joins TRBV19 and TRBJ1-6; tentative D call: TRBD1 (5 bases). The V end lost 1 base, the J end lost 7 bases, and 8 bases lay between the germline ends. CDR1 is LNHDA, CDR2 SQIVND, per germline (reference sequence). The CDR3 runs to 14 residues. This CDR3 is CASSIGQTNSPLHF. The DNA for the CDR3 is TGTGCCAGTAGTATAGGACAGACCAATTCACCCCTCCACTTT.

The chain links TRBV19 to TRBJ1-3; no clear D. CDR1 LNHDA and CDR2 SQIVND come from the germline V gene (reference sequence). This CDR3 comprises 16 residues. Trimming pared 6 bases from V and 1 base from J, leaving 16 bases between. CDR3 residues: CASSPVLGPSGNTIYF. The CDR3 DNA is TGTGCCAGTAGCCCGGTCCTAGGCCCATCTGGAAACACCATATATTTT.

V usage is TRBV7-8 and J usage is TRBJ2-5, with D tentatively TRBD1 (6 bases). V shed 1 base and J shed 5 bases, with 8 bases lying between them. The germline gives CDR1 SGHVS, CDR2 FQNEAQ. The CDR3 has 13 amino acids. The DNA of the CDR3 is TGTGCCAGCAGCTTAGGGCAGGGGGAGACCCAGTACTTC. Encoded protein: CASSLGQGETQYF.

This chain uses TRBV2 with TRBJ1-4; D is ambiguous. CDR3 length: 11 residues. With 6 bases removed from V and 2 bases from J, the gap between germline ends came to 1 base. CDR1 is SNHLY, CDR2 FYNNEI, per germline. The CDR3 loop is CASRTNEKLFF. The CDR3 bases are TGTGCCAGCAGGACTAATGAAAAACTGTTTTTT.

The gene calls are TRBV6-1 and TRBJ1-2; D perhaps matches TRBD1 (6 bases). V was shortened by 5 bases and J by 2 bases, with 12 bases between the two germline ends. Germline V CDR1 and CDR2: MNHNS, SASEGT. This CDR3 is built from 14 residues. In nucleotides, the CDR3 is TGTGCCAGCAGTCCAGGGGAGGTAAACTATGGCTACACCTTC. This gives the protein CASSPGEVNYGYTF.

The gene calls are TRBV5-1 and TRBJ1-4; perhaps TRBD1 as D (5 bases). The germline V gene encodes CDR1 SGHRS and CDR2 YFSETQ. This CDR3 has 15 residues. V lost 2 bases to trimming and J lost 6 bases, with 14 bases between them. In DNA, the CDR3 is TGCGCCAGCAGCTTACGTACAGGAGGGGATGAAAAACTGTTTTTT. Translation: CASSLRTGGDEKLFF. Combining the CDR3 with reference TRBV5-1 and TRBJ1-4 gives the whole variable domain KAGVTQTPRYLIKTRGQQVTLSCSPISGHRSVSWYQQTPGQGLQFLFEYFSETQRNKGNFPGRFSGRQFSNSRSEMNVSTLELGDSALYLCASSLRTGGDEKLFFGSGTQLSVL.

The rearrangement links TRBV9 to TRBJ2-1; the D gene could be TRBD1 or TRBD2 (7 bases each). This CDR3 comprises 14 residues. Per the germline V gene, CDR1 is SGDLS and CDR2 is YYNGEE. V gave up 5 bases and J gave up 5 bases, with 14 bases separating them. The CDR3 DNA reads TGTGCCAGCAGTCGACAGGGAGGGGACAATGAGCAGTTCTTC. Protein product: CASSRQGGDNEQFF.

The V call is TRBV7-2, the J call TRBJ2-2; D possibly corresponds to TRBD1 (5 bases). With 7 bases removed from V and 3 bases from J, the gap between germline ends came to 12 bases. The CDR3 extends over 14 amino acids. In germline, CDR1 is SGHTA, CDR2 FQGNSA. The CDR3 loop reads CASTTQGYTGELFF. In DNA form, the CDR3 reads TGTGCCAGCACCACCCAGGGATACACCGGGGAGCTGTTTTTT.

The V call is TRBV27, the J call TRBJ1-1, with D possibly matching TRBD1 (5 bases). The CDR3 has 13 residues. Germline loops: CDR1 MNHEY, CDR2 SMNVEV (reference sequence). V was shortened by 2 bases and J by 7 bases, with 11 bases between the two germline ends. The CDR3, as DNA: TGTGCCAGCAGTTTAACGCTGGGGGTTGAAGCTTTCTTT. It yields the protein CASSLTLGVEAFF.

The genes are TRBV27 and TRBJ1-1, with a tentative D call TRBD1 (5 bases). The CDR3 covers 13 residues. Trimming stripped 5 bases from V and 6 bases from J, with 13 bases between. Germline CDR1 and CDR2: MNHEY and SMNVEV (reference sequence). In nucleotides, the CDR3 is TGTGCCAGCAGTCCCTGGGGGGGTGCTGAAGCTTTCTTT. Translation gives CASSPWGGAEAFF.

V is TRBV4-1 and J is TRBJ2-5; 15 nucleotides line up with TRBD2. Germline V gene data show CDR1 as MGHRA and CDR2 as YSYEKL. The J segment lost 0 bases and the V segment lost 0 bases, leaving 5 bases of the junction unmatched. This CDR3 spans 19 amino acids. DNA for the CDR3: TGCGCCAGCAGCCAAGAAGGACTAGCGGGGGGGCCGTACCAAGAGACCCAGTACTTC. This encodes CASSQEGLAGGPYQETQYF.

V gene TRBV28 combines with J gene TRBJ1-6; the match to TRBD1 covers 9 bases. Germline V gene sequence: CDR1 MDHEN, CDR2 SYDVKM. V was pared by 5 bases and J by 5 bases, with 4 bases of the junction left unmatched. CDR3 size: 15 residues. The DNA for the CDR3 is TGTGCCAGCAGTGTCCGGGACAGGGATAATTCACCCCTCCACTTT. Its translation: CASSVRDRDNSPLHF. Full variable domain (rest looked up from reference TRBV28 and TRBJ1-6): DVKVTQSSRYLVKRTGEKVFLECVQDMDHENMFWYRQDPGLGLRLIYFSYDVKMKEKGDIPEGYSVSREKKERFSLILESASTNQTSMYLCASSVRDRDNSPLHFGNGTRLTVT.

This chain connects TRBV14 to TRBJ2-7; D is possibly TRBD2 (6 bases). Per germline, CDR1 SGHDN and CDR2 FVKESK. V dropped 0 bases and J dropped 4 bases, with 13 bases sitting between them. This CDR3 has 15 amino acids. CDR3 sequence (DNA): TGTGCCAGCAGCCAAGAGGGTAGGGGAGGATACGAGCAGTACTTC. Its protein product is CASSQEGRGGYEQYF. Combining the CDR3 with reference TRBV14 and TRBJ2-7 gives the whole variable domain EAGVTQFPSHSVIEKGQTVTLRCDPISGHDNLYWYRRVMGKEIKFLLHFVKESKQDESGMPNNRFLAERTGGTYSTLKVQPAELEDSGVYFCASSQEGRGGYEQYFGPGTRLTVT.

In its sample, this clone was seen a few times. The chain recombines TRBV5-1 with TRBJ1-4; no clear D gene. The CDR3 consists of 14 residues. V was shortened by 2 bases and J by 7 bases, with 12 bases between the two germline ends. CDR1 SGHRS and CDR2 YFSETQ come from the germline V gene. CDR3 DNA: TGCGCCAGCAGCTTCGGGGTGGAAAGTGAAAAACTGTTTTTT. Translation gives CASSFGVESEKLFF. Filled out from reference TRBV5-1 and TRBJ1-4, the complete variable domain reads KAGVTQTPRYLIKTRGQQVTLSCSPISGHRSVSWYQQTPGQGLQFLFEYFSETQRNKGNFPGRFSGRQFSNSRSEMNVSTLELGDSALYLCASSFGVESEKLFFGSGTQLSVL.

This clone was counted only a few times. The chain is built from TRBV2 and TRBJ1-4, with 7 bases fitting TRBD1. V was pared by 3 bases and J by 8 bases, with 9 bases of the junction left unmatched. CDR1 is SNHLY and CDR2 is FYNNEI in the germline V gene. CDR3 length: 15 amino acids. This CDR3 is CASSETGPPKEKLFF. In nucleotides, the CDR3 is TGTGCCAGCAGTGAGACAGGGCCCCCAAAGGAAAAACTGTTTTTT. The entire variable domain, with the rest obtained from reference TRBV2 and TRBJ1-4, is as follows: EPEVTQTPSHQVTQMGQEVILRCVPISNHLYFYWYRQILGQKVEFLVSFYNNEISEKSEIFDDQFSVERPDGSNFTLKIRSTKLEDSAMYFCASSETGPPKEKLFFGSGTQLSVL.